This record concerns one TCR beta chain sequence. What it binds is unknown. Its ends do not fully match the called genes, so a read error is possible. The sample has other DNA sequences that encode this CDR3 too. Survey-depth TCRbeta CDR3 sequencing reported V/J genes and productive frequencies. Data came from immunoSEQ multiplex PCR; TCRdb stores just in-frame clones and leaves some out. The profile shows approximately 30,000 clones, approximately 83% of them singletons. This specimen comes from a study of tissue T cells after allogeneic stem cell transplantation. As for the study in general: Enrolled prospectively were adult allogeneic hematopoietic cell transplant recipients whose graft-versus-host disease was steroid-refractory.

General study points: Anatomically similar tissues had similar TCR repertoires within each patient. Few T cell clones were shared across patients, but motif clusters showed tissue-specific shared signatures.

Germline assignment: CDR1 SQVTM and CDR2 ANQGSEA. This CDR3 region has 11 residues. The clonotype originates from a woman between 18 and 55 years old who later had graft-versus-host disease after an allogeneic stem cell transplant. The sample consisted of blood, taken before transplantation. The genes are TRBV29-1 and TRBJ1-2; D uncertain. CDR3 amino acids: CSVEGNYGYTF. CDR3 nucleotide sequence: TGCAGCGTGGAAGGGAACTATGGCTACACCTTC.